The 30 T cell receptor beta chains in this list originate from one sample, sequenced in a study of T cell repertoires in cytomegalovirus infection. Which antigens these TCRs recognize remains unknown. TCRdb redid the calling of the reads with MiXCR, one entry per CDR3 protein. The table lists roughly 500,000 distinct CDR3 sequences, roughly 46% of them singletons. The material was cultured PBMCs, obtained from culture after CMV antigen stimulation. The receptors were sampled from a human donor in good health (CMV status not recorded). Some clones in this sample may be carry-over from other donors' samples.

In DNA form, the CDR3 reads TGTGCCAGCACTGGGTCACGGGACTATGGCTACACCTTC. The encoded protein is CASTGSRDYGYTF. The genes are TRBV2 and TRBJ1-2; D is unresolved. Trimming took off 7 bases at V and 3 bases at J, with 12 bases between the two ends. The CDR3 covers 13 residues. In germline, CDR1 is SNHLY, CDR2 FYNNEI.

As DNA, the CDR3 is TGTGCCAGCAGCCCCCCGAGAACGGGGAGCACAGATACGCAGTATTTT. Protein sequence: CASSPPRTGSTDTQYF. The V gene is TRBV7-2, the J gene TRBJ2-3; a weak D match, TRBD2 (5 bases). Germline values: CDR1 SGHTA, CDR2 FQGNSA. The V and J ends lost 5 bases and 0 bases respectively, with 15 bases between them. This CDR3 has 16 amino acids.

The chain recombines TRBV12-3 or TRBV12-4 with TRBJ1-4; 8 nucleotides align to TRBD1. The ends lost 6 bases at V and 7 bases at J; junction bases unmatched: 13. The CDR3 is 16 amino acids. The chain's CDR3 is CASSPQGAVSSEKLFF. The CDR3 DNA reads TGTGCCAGCAGCCCTCAGGGGGCCGTTTCTAGTGAAAAACTGTTTTTT.

This clonotype was seen only once. This chain's CDR3 is CASSEAFLGGETQYF. CDR3 DNA sequence: TGTGCCAGCAGTGAAGCCTTCCTGGGGGGAGAGACCCAGTACTTC. The chain couples TRBV6-1 to TRBJ2-5; D possibly corresponds to TRBD2 (6 bases). V was trimmed by 0 bases and J by 4 bases, leaving 12 bases between them. In germline, CDR1 is MNHNS, CDR2 SASEGT. The length of the CDR3 is 15 residues.

This clonotype was counted many times. The CDR3 protein is CASASIRRVEQYF. The CDR3 nucleotides read TGTGCCAGCGCTTCGATTAGGAGGGTCGAGCAGTACTTC. This chain uses TRBV7-8 with TRBJ2-7, with D maybe TRBD2 (6 bases). Germline-derived CDR1 and CDR2 are SGHVS and FQNEAQ. V was shortened by 8 bases and J by 6 bases, with 17 bases between the two germline ends. The CDR3 has 13 amino acids.

This clonotype was seen only a few times. Relative to the germline gene, one junction end is altered; a read error may explain this. The gene calls are TRBV7-8 and TRBJ2-5; TRBD2 agrees at 7 bases. This CDR3 region has 13 residues. The germline V gene encodes CDR1 SGHVS and CDR2 FQNEAQ. The CDR3 sequence: CASSLADEETQYF. The CDR3 nucleotides are TGTGCCAGCAGCCTAGCGGACGAAGAGACCCAGTACTTC.

This clonotype appeared a few times. This chain uses TRBV6-5 with TRBJ1-5, with no clear D. The germline V gene encodes CDR1 MNHEY and CDR2 SVGAGI. With 2 bases removed from V and 4 bases from J, the gap between germline ends came to 6 bases. The CDR3 is 13 amino acids. In nucleotides, the CDR3 is TGTGCCAGCAGTTACCGAGTTAATCAGCCCCAGCATTTT. Amino acids: CASSYRVNQPQHF.

V and J are TRBV27 and TRBJ2-3, with TRBD2 identical over 7 bases. Per germline, CDR1 MNHEY and CDR2 SMNVEV (reference sequence). The CDR3 is 14 amino acids. V lost 5 bases, J lost 5 bases, and 7 bases stayed unmatched. Here the CDR3 DNA reads TGTGCCAGCAGTGCCCGGACTAGAAGAGATACGCAGTATTTT. Translated: CASSARTRRDTQYF.

The chain has TRBV6-1 and TRBJ1-2; possibly TRBD1 for D (5 bases). The CDR3 spans 14 residues. Germline CDR1 and CDR2: MNHNS and SASEGT. Deletions cut 0 bases from V and 3 bases from J, with 8 bases between. As DNA, the CDR3 is TGTGCCAGCAGTGAAGCAGGGGAGTACTATGGCTACACCTTC. Protein product: CASSEAGEYYGYTF.

This clonotype was observed a handful of times. The J gene is TRBJ1-2, the V gene TRBV2; 7 bases fit TRBD1. The germline CDR1 and CDR2 sequences are SNHLY and FYNNEI. This CDR3 spans 13 amino acids. The V and J ends lost 5 bases and 8 bases, in that order; junction bases with no gene match: 8. This chain's CDR3 is CASSNTGAEGYTF. Here the CDR3 DNA reads TGTGCCAGCAGTAATACAGGGGCCGAAGGCTACACCTTC. Together with reference TRBV2 and TRBJ1-2, the CDR3 gives the full variable domain: EPEVTQTPSHQVTQMGQEVILRCVPISNHLYFYWYRQILGQKVEFLVSFYNNEISEKSEIFDDQFSVERPDGSNFTLKIRSTKLEDSAMYFCASSNTGAEGYTFGSGTRLTVV.

The V gene is TRBV12-3 or TRBV12-4, the J gene TRBJ2-7; possible D gene TRBD2, 7 bases. The length of the CDR3 is 14 residues. Trimming shortened V by 7 bases and J by 3 bases, and 16 bases separated the two germline ends. This chain's CDR3 is CASTLGEGGYEQYF. CDR3 bases: TGTGCCAGCACCCTTGGGGAGGGGGGCTACGAGCAGTACTTC.

This clonotype was detected a few times. The chain joins TRBV6-2 or TRBV6-3 to TRBJ2-4; the match to TRBD2 covers 7 bases. The J segment lost 0 bases and the V segment lost 5 bases, leaving 1 base of the junction unmatched. The germline V gene encodes CDR1 MNHEY and CDR2 SVGEGT. CDR3 size: 14 residues. CDR3 region: CASSERGAKNIQYF. The DNA of the CDR3 is TGTGCCAGCAGTGAGCGGGGAGCCAAAAACATTCAGTACTTC.

J is TRBJ1-2 and V is TRBV4-3, with 12 bases matching TRBD1. CDR3 length: 15 amino acids. With V trimmed by 4 bases and J by 4 bases, 4 bases remained unmatched. Per germline, CDR1 LGHNA and CDR2 YSLEER. CDR3 sequence: CASSPTGQGAYGYTF. CDR3 nucleotides: TGCGCCAGCAGCCCTACGGGACAGGGGGCCTATGGCTACACCTTC.

This chain links TRBV19 with TRBJ2-2; D perhaps matches TRBD2 (5 bases). V was trimmed by 1 base and J by 5 bases, leaving 8 bases between them. The CDR3 has 14 amino acids. CDR1 is LNHDA and CDR2 is SQIVND in the germline V gene (reference sequence). CDR3 bases: TGTGCCAGTAGTATAGTGGGCGGGACCGGGGAGCTGTTTTTT. This encodes CASSIVGGTGELFF.

In this sample, this clonotype turned up a few times. V and J are TRBV19 and TRBJ1-5, with TRBD1 matching over 8 bases. CDR3 length: 15 amino acids. The J segment lost 5 bases and the V segment lost 10 bases, leaving 13 bases of the junction unmatched. Per germline, CDR1 LNHDA and CDR2 SQIVND (reference sequence). CDR3 residues: CATISSGQGYQPQHF. CDR3 DNA: TGTGCCACCATCAGTAGTGGACAGGGTTATCAGCCCCAGCATTTT.

Only a few counts were recorded for this clonotype. This rearrangement joins TRBV4-1 to TRBJ1-1; D not certain. Germline V gene sequence: CDR1 MGHRA, CDR2 YSYEKL. V lost 1 base and J lost 5, with 8 bases in between. This CDR3 is built from 13 residues. The CDR3 reads CASSQVTGTEAFF. CDR3 DNA: TGCGCCAGCAGCCAAGTTACGGGTACTGAAGCTTTCTTT.

In this sample, this clonotype turned up a few times. This sequence joins TRBV4-3 and TRBJ2-3; the match to TRBD2 covers 9 bases. The CDR3 totals 17 residues. In germline, CDR1 is LGHNA, CDR2 YSLEER. V gave up 0 bases and J gave up 6 bases; unmatched junction bases: 10. The CDR3 DNA reads TGCGCCAGCAGCCAAGATCCGGGACTAGCCGCCTCTGATACGCAGTATTTT. Protein product: CASSQDPGLAASDTQYF.

The chain couples TRBV4-1 to TRBJ1-4; D not certain. The germline gives CDR1 MGHRA, CDR2 YSYEKL. V lost 4 bases and J lost 4, with 19 bases in between. The CDR3 runs 17 residues. The CDR3 DNA is TGCGCCAGCAGCCCCTTCCCGGCAGGCAAGTTTAATGAAAAACTGTTTTTT. Encoded protein: CASSPFPAGKFNEKLFF.

This clonotype has just a few counts. This chain joins TRBV7-2 and TRBJ2-5, with no clear D. CDR3 length equals 13 residues. CDR1 SGHTA and CDR2 FQGNSA come from the germline V gene. V lost 2 bases to trimming and J lost 5 bases, with 9 bases between them. Here the CDR3 reads CASSLLPGETQYF. The CDR3 bases are TGTGCCAGCAGCTTACTACCGGGCGAGACCCAGTACTTC.

The CDR3 region has the DNA TGTGCCAGCAGCCAAATGGTACTCAATGAGCAGTTCTTC. Translation gives CASSQMVLNEQFF. The rearrangement joins TRBV3-1 to TRBJ2-1; D unresolved. Germline CDR1 LGHDT, CDR2 YNNKEL (reference sequence). The V end was cut by 2 bases, the J end by 6 bases, with 8 bases between. The CDR3 is 13 amino acids.

The rearrangement uses TRBV5-1 and TRBJ1-2; D perhaps matches TRBD1 (5 bases). The CDR3 is 15 residues long. V was clipped by 0 bases and J by 4 bases, with 13 bases between them. CDR1 SGHRS and CDR2 YFSETQ come from the germline V gene. The CDR3 DNA reads as TGCGCCAGCAGCTTGGAGGGACTCCTCGCCTATGGCTACACCTTC. Protein sequence: CASSLEGLLAYGYTF.

The CDR3 spells CASSPPGLIYEQYF. CDR3 coding DNA: TGTGCCAGCAGTCCTCCGGGACTGATTTACGAGCAGTACTTC. V and J are TRBV12-3 or TRBV12-4 and TRBJ2-7; perhaps TRBD2 as D (6 bases). This CDR3 has 14 residues. Trimming cost V 5 bases and J 4 bases, with 15 bases left between them.

CDR3 nucleotides: TGTGCCAGCAGAGGACAGTTGAGTCAGCCCCAGCATTTT. It yields the protein CASRGQLSQPQHF. This sequence joins TRBV12-3 or TRBV12-4 and TRBJ1-5; D possibly corresponds to TRBD1 (6 bases). Deletions cut 6 bases from V and 6 bases from J, with 12 bases between. The CDR3 has 13 residues.

A few counts support this clonotype. The chain is built from TRBV7-2 and TRBJ2-1; 9 positions agree with TRBD2. V gave up 9 bases and J gave up 10 bases; unmatched junction bases: 13. The length of the CDR3 is 14 residues. Looked up from germline, CDR1 is SGHTA and CDR2 is FQGNSA. The CDR3 sequence: CASGRGGTVLEQFF. The CDR3 nucleotides read TGTGCCAGTGGGCGGGGGGGCACCGTGCTCGAGCAGTTCTTC.

This sequence joins TRBV5-4 and TRBJ1-1; no firm D call. CDR3 length: 14 residues. Deletions cut 1 base from V and 5 bases from J, with 12 bases between. Looked up from germline, CDR1 is SGHNT and CDR2 is YYREEE (reference sequence). The CDR3 reads CASSLMGFTTEAFF. The CDR3 region has the DNA TGTGCCAGCAGCTTGATGGGGTTTACAACTGAAGCTTTCTTT. Filled out from reference TRBV5-4 and TRBJ1-1, the complete variable domain reads ETGVTQSPTHLIKTRGQQVTLRCSSQSGHNTVSWYQQALGQGPQFIFQYYREEENGRGNFPPRFSGLQFPNYSSELNVNALELDDSALYLCASSLMGFTTEAFFGQGTRLTVV.

This clonotype was found a few times. The rearrangement uses TRBV19 and TRBJ2-5, with 10 positions matching TRBD2. The CDR3 has 15 amino acids. V was clipped by 5 bases and J by 5 bases; unmatched bases: 8. From germline, CDR1 is LNHDA and CDR2 SQIVND (reference sequence). This CDR3 reads CASSVSGGARETQYF. The CDR3, as DNA: TGTGCCAGTAGTGTGAGCGGGGGGGCCCGGGAGACCCAGTACTTC.

This sequence joins TRBV2 and TRBJ2-3; D is undetermined. Trimming stripped 8 bases from V and 1 base from J, with 13 bases between. Germline CDR1 and CDR2: SNHLY and FYNNEI. The CDR3 contains 14 residues. CDR3 residues: CASQPRWGTDTQYF. In nucleotides, the CDR3 is TGTGCCAGCCAGCCCAGATGGGGCACAGATACGCAGTATTTT.

The rearrangement links TRBV7-2 to TRBJ1-6; possible D gene TRBD1, 6 bases. The ends were cut back, 5 bases at V and 7 bases at J, with 18 bases in the middle. The germline gives CDR1 SGHTA, CDR2 FQGNSA. This CDR3 is 16 amino acids long. CDR3 coding DNA: TGTGCCAGCAGCCTAAGGGGGGGACTTACAAATTCACCCCTCCACTTT. Amino acid sequence: CASSLRGGLTNSPLHF.

The genes are TRBV10-3 and TRBJ2-1, with TRBD1 matching over 7 bases. Trimming at V came to 4 bases and at J to 6 bases, leaving 3 bases not matched to a gene. This CDR3 has 13 residues. Germline V gene lookup returns CDR1 ENHRY and CDR2 SYGVKD. CDR3 sequence: CAISANRGNEQFF. The CDR3 region has the DNA TGTGCCATCAGTGCTAACAGGGGCAATGAGCAGTTCTTC.

The J gene is TRBJ2-7, the V gene TRBV6-5; D is ambiguous. V was clipped by 4 bases and J by 3 bases, with 7 bases between them. Germline CDR1 is MNHEY and CDR2 is SVGAGI. The CDR3 covers 12 residues. In DNA form, the CDR3 reads TGTGCCAGCAGTTCCCCAGTCTACGAGCAGTACTTC. It codes for CASSSPVYEQYF.